This T cell receptor (beta chain) comes out of a study of T cells in Graves' hyperthyroidism and ophthalmopathy. This clonotype has more than one count but fewer than ten. Using RNA transcripts as the source, TCR beta CDR3 regions were amplified. The HTBI primer set was used in a first-round RT-PCR of the TCR CDR3. A single record per CDR3 protein comes from TCRdb applying MiXCR to the multiplex PCR reads. This table holds more than 350,000 distinct CDR3 sequences, under 15% found once. V was clipped by 2 bases and J by 2 bases, with 9 bases between them. This CDR3 contains 14 residues. In germline, CDR1 is MDHEN, CDR2 SYDVKM. Pregnant or lactating patients were excluded, as were those with uncontrolled infection or other autoimmune disease. The study based diagnoses on clinical symptoms, serum thyroxine and TRAb, thyroid ultrasound and orbital computed tomography.

Sequenced material: blood. This sequence joins TRBV28 and TRBJ1-1; tentative D call: TRBD1 (5 bases). This receptor was taken from a woman in her thirties with Graves' hyperthyroidism. DNA for the CDR3: TGTGCCAGCAGTTTACACAGGATCAACACTGAAGCTTTCTTT. It translates to CASSLHRINTEAFF.